The next 30 T cell receptor beta chains were all read from a single sample in a study of cytomegalovirus exposure and HLA in healthy donors (dated by TCRdb to about 2017). The library came from the immunoSEQ multiplex PCR assay. For the multiplex PCR, a mixture combining 60 forward primers for TCR Vbeta segments and 13 reverse primers for TCR Jbeta segments was used. TCRdb's version of the immuneACCESS table is confined to in-frame rearrangements and falls short of the full clone set. An unresolved V gene accounts for under half of the shortfall where checked; the remainder is of unknown origin. The sample table records about 140,000 clones; 76% of these occur just once. The ten largest account for around 3.1% of the sample. Sequenced: PBMCs. The receptors come from a man aged 35 to 55 in good health and CMV-seronegative.

V and J are TRBV30 and TRBJ2-7; 7 bases match TRBD2. The CDR3 is made up of 15 amino acids. The germline V gene encodes CDR1 GTSNPN and CDR2 SVGIG (reference sequence). V shed 5 bases, J shed 4 bases, and the junction held 14 bases outside the gene matches. In DNA form, the CDR3 reads TGTGCCTGGGCCGACCTTGGGAGGGGTCGATACGAGCAGTACTTC. Translation: CAWADLGRGRYEQYF. The variable domain in full, completed from reference TRBV30 and TRBJ2-7, reads SQTIHQWPATLVQPVGSPLSLECTVEGTSNPNLYWYRQAAGRGLQLLFYSVGIGQISSEVPQNLSASRPQDRQFILSSKKLLLSDSGFYLCAWADLGRGRYEQYFGPGTRLTVT.

The chain is built from TRBV5-1 and TRBJ2-5; D is ambiguous. V was pared by 0 bases and J by 5 bases, with 17 bases between. Germline CDR1 SGHRS, CDR2 YFSETQ. The CDR3 loop spans 16 amino acids. The CDR3 coding sequence is TGCGCCAGCAGCTTGGGCGGTTCCGAGCCTCAGGAGACCCAGTACTTC. Protein sequence: CASSLGGSEPQETQYF.

This chain joins TRBV5-1 and TRBJ1-5; 9 bases match TRBD1. V shed 4 bases, J shed 5 bases, and the junction held 4 bases outside the gene matches. The CDR3 length is 14 residues. Germline CDR1 is SGHRS and CDR2 is YFSETQ. In nucleotides, the CDR3 is TGCGCCAGCAGCGTGGGACAGGGAGATCAGCCCCAGCATTTT. Amino acid sequence: CASSVGQGDQPQHF.

The chain carries TRBV30 and TRBJ2-3; perhaps TRBD1 as D (5 bases). The V gene lost 0 bases and the J gene lost 6 bases, with 13 bases spanning the gap. Germline V gene sequence: CDR1 GTSNPN, CDR2 SVGIG (reference sequence). This CDR3 spans 14 amino acids. CDR3 protein: CAWSVPEKGDTQYF. The CDR3 DNA is TGTGCCTGGAGTGTACCGGAAAAGGGGGATACGCAGTATTTT.

CDR3 sequence: CASSQTGLAGTYEQYF. In DNA, the CDR3 is TGTGCCAGCAGCCAAACGGGACTAGCGGGAACCTACGAGCAGTACTTC. The V call is TRBV7-3, the J call TRBJ2-7, with 13 bases identical to TRBD2. This CDR3 region has 16 residues. CDR1 is SGHTA, CDR2 FQGTGA, per germline. The V and J ends lost 5 bases and 2 bases, in that order; junction bases with no gene match: 6.

This rearrangement joins TRBV4-1 to TRBJ1-2, with D possibly being TRBD1 (5 bases). Germline-derived CDR1 and CDR2 are MGHRA and YSYEKL. The length of the CDR3 is 14 residues. With 1 base removed from V and 5 bases from J, the gap between germline ends came to 11 bases. CDR3 nucleotide sequence: TGCGCCAGCAGCCAAGCCGGCCAGGGATATGGCTACACCTTC. Its translation is CASSQAGQGYGYTF.

This clone was detected a few times. Other DNA sequences in this sample translate to the same CDR3. The V call is TRBV30, the J call TRBJ1-2, with a weak D call TRBD1 (6 bases). The V gene lost 2 bases and the J gene lost 8 bases, with 9 bases spanning the gap. The germline gives CDR1 GTSNPN, CDR2 SVGIG (reference sequence). This CDR3 has 11 amino acids. CDR3: CAWSTGGGYTF. CDR3 coding DNA: TGTGCCTGGAGTACTGGGGGCGGCTACACCTTC.

The chain couples TRBV5-6 to TRBJ1-1, with 7 bases matching TRBD1. The V gene's germline CDR1 is SGHDT and CDR2 YYEEEE. This CDR3 region has 15 residues. Losses at the gene ends were 4 bases for V and 3 bases for J; bases not matched to a gene: 9. The CDR3 sequence is CASSLTGLVDTEAFF. The DNA of the CDR3 is TGTGCCAGCAGCCTGACAGGGTTGGTGGACACTGAAGCTTTCTTT. The variable domain in full, with the rest retrieved from reference TRBV5-6 and TRBJ1-1, is DAGVTQSPTHLIKTRGQQVTLRCSPKSGHDTVSWYQQALGQGPQFIFQYYEEEERQRGNFPDRFSGHQFPNYSSELNVNALLLGDSALYLCASSLTGLVDTEAFFGQGTRLTVV.

The V and J genes are TRBV7-2 and TRBJ1-2; a possible D gene is TRBD1 (6 bases). Trimming took 4 bases from V and 4 from J, leaving 16 bases between them. The CDR3 extends over 15 amino acids. Germline loops: CDR1 SGHTA, CDR2 FQGNSA. This CDR3 reads CASSSSGDILYGYTF. For the CDR3, the DNA is TGTGCCAGCAGCTCATCAGGGGACATACTCTATGGCTACACCTTC.

The CDR3 region is CASRRQAASHYGYTF. The CDR3 DNA reads as TGTGCCAGCAGGAGACAGGCGGCCTCCCATTATGGCTACACCTTC. This chain connects TRBV6-5 to TRBJ1-2; tentatively, D is TRBD1 (6 bases). The V and J ends lost 6 bases and 5 bases respectively, with 19 bases between them. CDR1 is MNHEY, CDR2 SVGAGI, per germline. The CDR3 is 15 amino acids.

The chain has TRBV28 and TRBJ1-2; 9 nucleotides agree with TRBD1. V shed 4 bases and J 8 bases; nucleotides not matched to a gene: 5. Germline CDR1 and CDR2: MDHEN and SYDVKM. The CDR3 covers 13 residues. CDR3 sequence: CASSSTGGRGYTF. The CDR3 nucleotides are TGTGCCAGCAGTTCGACAGGGGGAAGGGGCTACACCTTC.

This rearrangement joins TRBV19 to TRBJ1-2, with TRBD1 as a possible D gene (5 bases). The V gene's germline CDR1 is LNHDA and CDR2 SQIVND (reference sequence). CDR3 length: 16 amino acids. V was cut by 6 bases and J by 2 bases, with 19 bases left in between. The CDR3: CASSPRAGLANYGYTF. The CDR3 DNA reads TGTGCCAGTAGCCCGAGGGCGGGGCTGGCGAACTATGGCTACACCTTC.

The chain employs TRBV28 and TRBJ1-2; D unclear. Looked up from germline, CDR1 is MDHEN and CDR2 is SYDVKM. The CDR3 is made up of 12 amino acids. V was clipped by 3 bases and J by 3 bases, with 5 bases between them. The CDR3 spells CASSFYDYGYTF. The CDR3 DNA sequence: TGTGCCAGCAGTTTCTACGACTATGGCTACACCTTC.

This clone has a single count. The V and J genes are TRBV5-6 and TRBJ2-7; TRBD1 is a possible D gene (6 bases). Germline V gene lookup returns CDR1 SGHDT and CDR2 YYEEEE. V lost 1 base and J 2 bases, leaving 7 bases between the germline ends. The CDR3 sequence is 13 residues long. DNA for the CDR3: TGTGCCAGCAGCTTGCGACAGGCCTACGAGCAGTACTTC. Protein: CASSLRQAYEQYF.

Comment on this clone: The sample has other DNA sequences that encode this CDR3 too. The V gene is TRBV6-5, the J gene TRBJ1-5, with D possibly being TRBD1 (6 bases). Trimming left V 6 bases short and J 7 bases short, with 16 bases between. Germline V gene sequence: CDR1 MNHEY, CDR2 SVGAGI. This CDR3 contains 14 residues. The CDR3 reads CASSLQGVGQPQHF. The CDR3, as DNA: TGTGCCAGCAGCTTACAGGGAGTGGGACAGCCCCAGCATTTT.

V usage is TRBV15 and J usage is TRBJ1-5, with D unclear. Germline V gene sequence: CDR1 LNHNV, CDR2 YYDKDF (reference sequence). CDR3 length equals 14 residues. The V gene lost 6 bases and the J gene lost 0 bases, with 9 bases spanning the gap. The chain's CDR3 is CATRTTSSNQPQHF. DNA of the CDR3: TGTGCCACCAGGACAACTAGTAGCAATCAGCCCCAGCATTTT.

The chain carries TRBV27 and TRBJ2-2, with D unresolved. Germline CDR1 is MNHEY and CDR2 is SMNVEV (reference sequence). The V end was cut by 0 bases, the J end by 6 bases, with 14 bases between. The CDR3 contains 16 residues. The CDR3 bases are TGTGCCAGCAGTTTATCTTCGGCGGTGGCCCCCGGGGAGCTGTTTTTT. It yields the protein CASSLSSAVAPGELFF.

This rearrangement joins TRBV10-3 to TRBJ1-1; weak D call: TRBD1 (5 bases). CDR1 is ENHRY and CDR2 is SYGVKD in the germline V gene. This CDR3 spans 13 amino acids. V lost 6 bases to trimming and J lost 10 bases, with 18 bases between them. The CDR3 sequence: CAIRGGTTLGAFF. CDR3 in DNA: TGTGCCATCAGGGGGGGGACCACCCTGGGAGCTTTCTTT.

The gene calls are TRBV9 and TRBJ2-5; 12 nucleotides line up with TRBD2. With V trimmed by 3 bases and J by 5 bases, 2 bases remained unmatched. This CDR3 spans 14 amino acids. Looked up from germline, CDR1 is SGDLS and CDR2 is YYNGEE. CDR3 in amino acids: CASSASGRAETQYF. DNA of the CDR3: TGTGCCAGCAGCGCTAGCGGGAGGGCGGAGACCCAGTACTTC.

Turning to this clone: Mismatch with germline at one junction end may stem from a read error. This chain uses TRBV5-1 with TRBJ2-3, with 9 nucleotides matching TRBD1. The V gene's germline CDR1 is SGHRS and CDR2 YFSETQ. The CDR3 totals 14 residues. As DNA, the CDR3 is TGCGCCAGCACCTTGGGACAGGGAGCAGATACGCAGTATTTT. Its translation is CASTLGQGADTQYF.

This chain connects TRBV4-3 to TRBJ2-1, with D possibly TRBD1 on 7 matching bases. Trimming removed 0 bases at V and 1 base at J, with 25 bases between. This CDR3 comprises 21 residues. Germline V gene sequence: CDR1 LGHNA, CDR2 YSLEER. Here the CDR3 reads CASSQDIPQGGEGVSYNEQFF. CDR3 nucleotide sequence: TGCGCCAGCAGCCAAGATATCCCGCAGGGGGGAGAGGGGGTGTCCTACAATGAGCAGTTCTTC.

This chain joins TRBV11-3 and TRBJ1-2, with D possibly matching TRBD1 (6 bases). The CDR3 sequence is 15 residues long. V shed 3 bases and J shed 0 bases, with 11 bases lying between them. Germline loops: CDR1 SGHNT, CDR2 YENEEA. The CDR3 region is CASSFHRVSNYGYTF. The CDR3 nucleotides read TGTGCCAGCAGCTTTCACAGGGTCTCTAACTATGGCTACACCTTC.

This rearrangement joins TRBV5-4 to TRBJ2-5; no reliable D call. The CDR3 has 16 residues. CDR1 and CDR2 (germline): SGHNT, YYREEE (reference sequence). The V end lost 4 bases, the J end lost 2 bases, and 18 bases lay between the germline ends. The CDR3: CASSPQLGLAQETQYF. The CDR3 DNA follows: TGTGCCAGCAGCCCTCAACTTGGGCTGGCACAAGAGACCCAGTACTTC.

This chain connects TRBV27 to TRBJ1-5; TRBD1 agrees at 10 bases. V shed 6 bases and J 6 bases; nucleotides not matched to a gene: 5. CDR3 length: 14 residues. The germline V gene encodes CDR1 MNHEY and CDR2 SMNVEV (reference sequence). The CDR3 protein is CASSGTGETQPQHF. The CDR3 DNA is TGTGCCAGCAGCGGGACAGGGGAGACTCAGCCCCAGCATTTT.

This chain links TRBV5-4 with TRBJ1-1; D call uncertain. Germline V CDR1 and CDR2: SGHNT, YYREEE (reference sequence). There are 14 residues in the CDR3. V shed 0 bases and J shed 3 bases, with 9 bases lying between them. As DNA, the CDR3 is TGTGCCAGCAGCTTGGAGGGAGGGTACACTGAAGCTTTCTTT. Protein sequence: CASSLEGGYTEAFF. Full variable domain (rest looked up from reference TRBV5-4 and TRBJ1-1): ETGVTQSPTHLIKTRGQQVTLRCSSQSGHNTVSWYQQALGQGPQFIFQYYREEENGRGNFPPRFSGLQFPNYSSELNVNALELDDSALYLCASSLEGGYTEAFFGQGTRLTVV.

The rearrangement joins TRBV29-1 to TRBJ2-5, with 9 bases identical to TRBD1. The J call may be wrong; the DNA end is better matched by TRBJ2-7. Per the germline V gene, CDR1 is SQVTM and CDR2 is ANQGSEA. The CDR3 totals 12 residues. The CDR3: CSAVGQGLEQYF. The CDR3 coding sequence is TGCAGCGCCGTCGGACAGGGGCTCGAGCAGTACTTC.

This chain joins TRBV30 and TRBJ2-3; D not certain. With 0 bases removed from V and 13 bases from J, the gap between germline ends came to 11 bases. The CDR3 runs to 11 residues. The germline CDR1 and CDR2 sequences are GTSNPN and SVGIG (reference sequence). The DNA for the CDR3 is TGTGCCTGGAGTGTAAGCCCAGAGGAGTATTTT. The encoded protein is CAWSVSPEEYF.

The chain carries TRBV9 and TRBJ2-7; possible D gene TRBD1, 6 bases. In germline, CDR1 is SGDLS, CDR2 YYNGEE. The CDR3 totals 16 residues. V shed 3 bases and J shed 3 bases, with 19 bases lying between them. CDR3: CASSAKGDTYFYEQYF. The CDR3 DNA reads TGTGCCAGCAGCGCAAAAGGGGACACCTATTTCTACGAGCAGTACTTC.

This sequence joins TRBV30 and TRBJ2-7; tentative D call: TRBD2 (6 bases). Per germline, CDR1 GTSNPN and CDR2 SVGIG (reference sequence). This CDR3 contains 14 residues. The V end was cut by 4 bases, the J end by 0 bases, with 13 bases between. The CDR3 region has the DNA TGTGCCTGGAAGACGCGGGGTAACTCCTACGAGCAGTACTTC. It encodes CAWKTRGNSYEQYF. The full variable domain, with the rest looked up from reference TRBV30 and TRBJ2-7, is SQTIHQWPATLVQPVGSPLSLECTVEGTSNPNLYWYRQAAGRGLQLLFYSVGIGQISSEVPQNLSASRPQDRQFILSSKKLLLSDSGFYLCAWKTRGNSYEQYFGPGTRLTVT.

V is TRBV19 and J is TRBJ1-5; TRBD1 matches at 9 bases. The V gene end was trimmed by 7 bases and the J gene end by 7 bases; junction bases not matched to a gene: 8. Looked up from germline, CDR1 is LNHDA and CDR2 is SQIVND (reference sequence). This CDR3 is 14 amino acids long. CDR3 nucleotide sequence: TGTGCCAGTACCCCGACAGGGGGTGGACAGCCCCAGCATTTT. It encodes CASTPTGGGQPQHF.